This T cell receptor (beta chain) came from a study of post-analysis software for immune sequencing data. About the research overall: Relapsing-remitting, secondary progressive and progressive-relapsing forms made up the multiple sclerosis disease courses. Study-wide findings and caveats: Normalized Chao1 diversity was significantly reduced in patients versus controls. TRBV5-6, TRBV5-1 and TRBV20-1 were among five TRBV segments more frequent in patients than controls.

Turning to this clonotype: The antigen remains undetermined.

TCR beta cDNA libraries included unique molecular identifiers. A single record per CDR3 protein comes from TCRdb applying MiXCR to the PCR reads. Altogether some 890,000 distinct CDR3 sequences are present, 53% being singletons, with the ten largest covering 4.6%. The CDR3 runs to 15 residues. Germline V gene sequence: CDR1 DFQATT, CDR2 SNEGSKA (reference sequence). V dropped 0 bases and J dropped 3; count of bases not matched to a gene: 8. The specimen was blood. This chain connects TRBV20-1 to TRBJ2-7; 7 nucleotides agree with TRBD1. The clonotype originates from a girl between 5 and 17 years old with multiple sclerosis. The CDR3 coding sequence is TGCAGTGCTAGAGACAGGGGGACCTTCGACTACGAGCAGTACTTC. It is translated as CSARDRGTFDYEQYF.